The 20 T cell receptor beta chains in this list originate from one sample, sequenced in a study of cytomegalovirus exposure and HLA in healthy donors. It was with 60 Vbeta and 13 Jbeta primers that the PCR ran. The repertoire was sequenced with immunoSEQ multiplex PCR; TCRdb's copy has only in-frame clones and lacks some. The sample lists approximately 100,000 clones, around 73% occurring once. Material: PBMCs. The receptors come from a female donor in good health and CMV-seronegative.

V usage is TRBV29-1 and J usage is TRBJ1-2; the D is unclear. Germline CDR1 SQVTM, CDR2 ANQGSEA. V gave up 7 bases and J gave up 1 base, with 13 bases separating them. The CDR3 has 13 amino acids. In DNA, the CDR3 is TGCAGCGCCGGGTGCAAAATTAACTATGGCTACACCTTC. Translation gives CSAGCKINYGYTF.

The CDR3 coding sequence is TGCGCCAGCAGCTTGCTAGCGGGAGGGCCTGGCAATGAGCAGTTCTTC. It is translated as CASSLLAGGPGNEQFF. The genes are TRBV5-1 and TRBJ2-1; 12 nucleotides agree with TRBD2. The germline V gene has CDR1 SGHRS and CDR2 YFSETQ. Losses at the gene ends were 1 base for V and 6 bases for J; bases not matched to a gene: 5. This CDR3 comprises 16 residues.

V usage is TRBV5-4 and J usage is TRBJ1-1; D gene unclear. The CDR3 loop spans 13 amino acids. Per the germline V gene, CDR1 is SGHNT and CDR2 is YYREEE (reference sequence). Trimming stripped 4 bases from V and 2 bases from J, with 9 bases between. CDR3 coding DNA: TGTGCCAGCAGCCTGAGGCTAAACACTGAAGCTTTCTTT. Amino acid sequence: CASSLRLNTEAFF.

The chain has TRBV11-3 and TRBJ1-5, with a tentative D call TRBD1 (6 bases). The germline CDR1 and CDR2 sequences are SGHNT and YENEEA. V dropped 4 bases and J dropped 6 bases, with 10 bases sitting between them. This CDR3 is 13 amino acids long. The CDR3 sequence is CASSSQGGQPQHF. The CDR3 DNA follows: TGTGCCAGCAGCTCACAGGGTGGTCAGCCCCAGCATTTT.

This rearrangement joins TRBV13 to TRBJ1-5; 9 bases map to TRBD1. The CDR3 runs 16 residues. V was clipped by 1 base and J by 2 bases; unmatched bases: 3. The germline gives CDR1 PRHDT, CDR2 FYEKMQ (reference sequence). Here the CDR3 reads CASSLARTGGNQPQHF. CDR3 bases: TGTGCCAGCAGCTTAGCCCGGACAGGGGGCAATCAGCCCCAGCATTTT. Combining the CDR3 with reference TRBV13 and TRBJ1-5 gives the whole variable domain AAGVIQSPRHLIKEKRETATLKCYPIPRHDTVYWYQQGPGQDPQFLISFYEKMQSDKGSIPDRFSAQQFSDYHSELNMSSLELGDSALYFCASSLARTGGNQPQHFGDGTRLSIL.

J is TRBJ2-3 and V is TRBV9; weak D call: TRBD2 (6 bases). The CDR3 consists of 14 residues. Germline CDR1 SGDLS, CDR2 YYNGEE. The V and J ends lost 0 bases and 6 bases respectively, with 11 bases between them. The CDR3: CASSVGSSDDTQYF. In DNA form, the CDR3 reads TGTGCCAGCAGCGTAGGCTCTAGCGACGATACGCAGTATTTT.

The chain joins TRBV6-1 to TRBJ2-7; 9 nucleotides agree with TRBD1. The CDR3 is 14 amino acids. CDR1 MNHNS and CDR2 SASEGT come from the germline V gene. The V segment lost 5 bases and the J segment 5 bases; nucleotides outside the gene matches: 7. The chain's CDR3 is CASSRNRGLHEQYF. For the CDR3, the DNA is TGTGCCAGCAGTAGAAACAGGGGGCTCCACGAGCAGTACTTC.

The chain employs TRBV27 and TRBJ2-7; tentatively, D is TRBD1 (6 bases). The CDR3 spans 13 residues. Germline CDR1 MNHEY, CDR2 SMNVEV (reference sequence). Between the trimmed V and J ends, which lost 4 bases and 3 bases, there was a span of 10 bases. For the CDR3, the DNA is TGTGCCAGCAGTTCGGGACACCTCTACGAGCAGTACTTC. It is translated as CASSSGHLYEQYF.

The genes are TRBV7-9 and TRBJ2-7; 9 bases agree with TRBD1. Germline V lookup: CDR1 SEHNR, CDR2 FQNEAQ (reference sequence). With V trimmed by 5 bases and J by 0 bases, 11 bases remained unmatched. The CDR3 extends over 17 amino acids. The CDR3 here is CASSPLGTGKSSYEQYF. CDR3 bases: TGTGCCAGCAGCCCTTTAGGGACAGGGAAGAGCTCCTACGAGCAGTACTTC.

V is TRBV18 and J is TRBJ2-7; D remains unclear. Germline V lookup: CDR1 KGHSH, CDR2 LQKENI. V was trimmed by 3 bases and J by 3 bases, leaving 15 bases between them. This CDR3 is built from 15 residues. Here the CDR3 DNA reads TGTGCCAGCTCACCGAGCGCTAGTTTAGGCTACGAGCAGTACTTC. It codes for CASSPSASLGYEQYF.

This chain uses TRBV6-1 with TRBJ1-1; D call uncertain. The CDR3 has 13 residues. Trimming removed 8 bases at V and 1 base at J, with 11 bases between. The germline V gene encodes CDR1 MNHNS and CDR2 SASEGT. CDR3 sequence reads: CASGRVTNTEAFF. CDR3 coding DNA: TGTGCCAGCGGGAGGGTTACGAACACTGAAGCTTTCTTT.

The chain has TRBV14 and TRBJ2-3, with D possibly being TRBD1 (5 bases). V was clipped by 0 bases and J by 2 bases, with 15 bases between them. The CDR3 extends over 17 amino acids. Looked up from germline, CDR1 is SGHDN and CDR2 is FVKESK. CDR3 coding DNA: TGTGCCAGCAGCCAAGATCTGGGCCAGGGAAACACAGATACGCAGTATTTT. Translation gives CASSQDLGQGNTDTQYF.

This clone was observed a few times. The J gene is TRBJ2-3, the V gene TRBV6-4, with 8 positions matching TRBD2. The CDR3 consists of 14 residues. V gave up 4 bases and J gave up 0 bases; unmatched junction bases: 0. Germline V gene data show CDR1 as MRHNA and CDR2 as SNTAGT. The CDR3 DNA follows: TGTGCCAGCAGTGGCGGGAGGAGCACAGATACGCAGTATTTT. Encoded protein: CASSGGRSTDTQYF.

The chain combines TRBV5-4 with TRBJ2-1; D is possibly TRBD1 (5 bases). The CDR3 loop spans 15 amino acids. The V end lost 1 base, the J end lost 6 bases, and 14 bases lay between the germline ends. The germline CDR1 and CDR2 sequences are SGHNT and YYREEE (reference sequence). CDR3 in amino acids: CASSLRIGVGNEQFF. CDR3 bases: TGTGCCAGCAGCTTGCGGATAGGGGTCGGCAATGAGCAGTTCTTC.

The CDR3 loop is CASSSNRGGDEQFF. CDR3 DNA sequence: TGTGCCAGCAGCTCCAACAGGGGAGGAGATGAGCAGTTCTTC. V gene TRBV11-3 combines with J gene TRBJ2-1, with D perhaps matching TRBD1 (7 bases). Trimming removed 4 bases at V and 8 bases at J, with 15 bases between. Germline lookup yields CDR1 SGHNT and CDR2 YENEEA. This CDR3 comprises 14 residues.

This clone was observed a handful of times. V is TRBV4-3 and J is TRBJ2-3, with 9 positions matching TRBD2. The CDR3 has 16 residues. J was trimmed by 2 bases and V by 4 bases; bases with no gene match: 7. Looked up from germline, CDR1 is LGHNA and CDR2 is YSLEER. CDR3 sequence (DNA): TGCGCCAGCAGCCCTAGAGCGGGGGGTCACACAGATACGCAGTATTTT. Amino acids: CASSPRAGGHTDTQYF.

The chain links TRBV18 to TRBJ2-1; D is perhaps TRBD2 (5 bases). The V end lost 2 bases, the J end lost 1 base, and 9 bases lay between the germline ends. CDR1 is KGHSH and CDR2 is LQKENI in the germline V gene. The CDR3 is 15 residues long. The CDR3 nucleotides are TGTGCCAGCTCACCATCAACTAGTTCCTACAATGAGCAGTTCTTC. Translated: CASSPSTSSYNEQFF.

This clone showed up just a few times. One end of the junction does not line up with germline, which may come from a read error. The chain joins TRBV7-7 to TRBJ2-5; 7 bases are shared with TRBD1. Germline V gene data show CDR1 as SSHAT and CDR2 as FNYEAQ (reference sequence). The CDR3 is 14 amino acids. DNA of the CDR3: TGTGCTAGCAGCTCGAGGGGACAGCAAGAGACCCAGTACTTC. It specifies CASSSRGQQETQYF.

The genes are TRBV27 and TRBJ2-7; 10 nucleotides line up with TRBD1. The CDR3 extends over 17 amino acids. Germline assignment: CDR1 MNHEY and CDR2 SMNVEV (reference sequence). Unmatched junction bases numbered 8, after V lost 2 bases and J lost 1 base. CDR3 bases: TGTGCCAGCAGTTTAAAGGGTCTGGGACAGGGGTCCTACGAGCAGTACTTC. Translated, it gives CASSLKGLGQGSYEQYF.

The genes are TRBV6-5 and TRBJ1-6; 7 bases fit TRBD1. Unmatched junction bases numbered 4, after V lost 8 bases and J lost 6 bases. Germline V lookup: CDR1 MNHEY, CDR2 SVGAGI. The CDR3 has 13 amino acids. In DNA form, the CDR3 reads TGTGCCAGCGGTTGGGACAGTAATTCACCCCTCCACTTT. Translating gives CASGWDSNSPLHF.